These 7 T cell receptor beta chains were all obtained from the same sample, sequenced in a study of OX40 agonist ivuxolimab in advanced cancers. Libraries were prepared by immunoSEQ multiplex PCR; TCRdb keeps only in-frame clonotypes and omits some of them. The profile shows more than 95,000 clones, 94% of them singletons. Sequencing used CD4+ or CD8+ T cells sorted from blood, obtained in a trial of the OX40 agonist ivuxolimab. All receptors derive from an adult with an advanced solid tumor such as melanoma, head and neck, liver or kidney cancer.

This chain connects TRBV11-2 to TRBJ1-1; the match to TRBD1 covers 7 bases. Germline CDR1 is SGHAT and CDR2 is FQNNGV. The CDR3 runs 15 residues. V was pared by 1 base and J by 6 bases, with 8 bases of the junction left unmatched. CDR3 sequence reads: CASSLATGTNSEAFF. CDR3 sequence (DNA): TGTGCCAGCAGCTTAGCGACAGGGACCAATTCTGAAGCTTTCTTT.

This chain's CDR3 is CASSESGKGSNQPQHF. The CDR3 DNA reads as TGTGCCAGCAGTGAATCGGGAAAGGGGAGCAATCAGCCCCAGCATTTT. The chain recombines TRBV25-1 with TRBJ1-5, with a weak D call TRBD1 (5 bases). Germline-derived CDR1 and CDR2 are MGHDK and SYGVNS. V shed 1 base and J shed 1 base, with 11 bases lying between them. The CDR3 length is 16 residues.

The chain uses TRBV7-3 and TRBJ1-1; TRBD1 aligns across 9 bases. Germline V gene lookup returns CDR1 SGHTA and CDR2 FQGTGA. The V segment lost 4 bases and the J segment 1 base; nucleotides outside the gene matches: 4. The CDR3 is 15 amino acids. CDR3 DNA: TGTGCCAGCAGCTCGAGGGGACAGGGGAACACTGAAGCTTTCTTT. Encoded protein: CASSSRGQGNTEAFF. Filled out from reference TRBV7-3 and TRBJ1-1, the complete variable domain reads GAGVSQTPSNKVTEKGKYVELRCDPISGHTALYWYRQSLGQGPEFLIYFQGTGAADDSGLPNDRFFAVRPEGSVSTLKIQRTERGDSAVYLCASSSRGQGNTEAFFGQGTRLTVV.

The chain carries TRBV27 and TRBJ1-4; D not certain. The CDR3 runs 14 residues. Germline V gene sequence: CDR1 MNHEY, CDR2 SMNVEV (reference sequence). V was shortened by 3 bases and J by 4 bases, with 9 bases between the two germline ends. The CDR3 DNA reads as TGTGCCAGCAGTTTGGTCCACGGTAATGAAAAACTGTTTTTT. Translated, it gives CASSLVHGNEKLFF.

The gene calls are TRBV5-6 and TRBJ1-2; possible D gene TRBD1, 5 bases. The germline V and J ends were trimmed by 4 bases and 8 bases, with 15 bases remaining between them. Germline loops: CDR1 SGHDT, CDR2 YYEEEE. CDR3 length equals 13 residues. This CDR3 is CASSPHGAGGYTF. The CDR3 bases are TGTGCCAGCAGCCCCCACGGGGCCGGGGGCTACACCTTC.

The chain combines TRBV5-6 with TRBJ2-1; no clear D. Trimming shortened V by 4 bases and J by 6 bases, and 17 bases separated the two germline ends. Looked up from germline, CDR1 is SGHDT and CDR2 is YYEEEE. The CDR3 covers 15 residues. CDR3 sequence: CASSPLKKSPNEQFF. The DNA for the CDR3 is TGTGCCAGCAGCCCCCTGAAAAAGAGTCCCAATGAGCAGTTCTTC.

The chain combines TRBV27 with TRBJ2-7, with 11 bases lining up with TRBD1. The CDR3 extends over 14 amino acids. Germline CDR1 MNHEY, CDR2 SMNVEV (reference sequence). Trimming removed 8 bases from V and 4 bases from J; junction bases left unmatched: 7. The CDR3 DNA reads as TGTGCCAGCTCACCGGGACAGGGGGTGTACGAGCAGTACTTC. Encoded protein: CASSPGQGVYEQYF.